The clone carrying this T cell receptor (beta chain) came up a few times. Its antigen remains unidentified. This entry is derived from a study of T-cell memory formation after mild COVID-19. At the level of the study: Clusters were largely donor specific.

MiXCR, run by TCRdb on the 5' RACE reads, gives a single entry per CDR3 protein. The sample shows some 110,000 distinct CDR3 sequences, roughly 12% of them seen only once. Study-wide results and limits: Some clones that responded turned up in pre-infection memory, which suggests that cross-reactive memory joined in. CD4+ contracting clones were found mainly in CM and EM, and CD8+ ones in EMRA. Day 15 to 85 contractors were CD4/CD8 balanced; later expanders leaned CD4+.

The V gene end was trimmed by 3 bases and the J gene end by 5 bases; junction bases not matched to a gene: 13. Germline-derived CDR1 and CDR2 are MNHEY and SVGAGI. The CDR3 length is 16 residues. The rearrangement uses TRBV6-5 and TRBJ2-7; the match to TRBD1 covers 7 bases. The sample taken for sequencing was PBMCs or a T cell subset sorted from them (not recorded which). This TCR came from an adult woman who had mild COVID-19 (a few samples of this study predate the infection). Cell type and time point are not known. The CDR3 loop reads CASSYGSTGTRDEQYF. CDR3 nucleotides: TGTGCCAGCAGTTATGGGTCGACAGGGACCCGTGACGAGCAGTACTTC.